The 2 T cell receptor beta chains reported below all come from one sample, sequenced in a study of shared clonotypes between healthy human individuals. Naive CD8 cells comprised CD45RO-negative, CCR7-positively selected cells, excluding terminally differentiated effector memory CD45RA+ cells. The table came from immunoSEQ multiplex PCR; TCRdb's copy has only in-frame clones and leaves some out. The sample lists under 700,000 clones, approximately 95% occurring once. Sequenced material: naive CD8+ T cells sorted from blood. The receptors here all came from a woman aged 30 to 39 in good health.

In this sample, this clone turned up once. The gene calls are TRBV5-6 and TRBJ2-7; 10 nucleotides align to TRBD1. CDR1 and CDR2 from the germline V gene are SGHDT and YYEEEE. This CDR3 has 14 residues. V lost 5 bases, J lost 3 bases, and 5 bases stayed unmatched. CDR3 region: CASRTGGAYYEQYF. The CDR3 nucleotides read TGTGCCAGCAGGACAGGGGGCGCTTACTACGAGCAGTACTTC.

The V gene is TRBV28, the J gene TRBJ2-1; D might be TRBD2 (5 bases). V was cut by 4 bases and J by 3 bases, with 16 bases left in between. CDR3 length equals 16 residues. The germline V gene has CDR1 MDHEN and CDR2 SYDVKM. CDR3 sequence (DNA): TGTGCCAGCAGTTCCCCCCAAGAGCGGCACTACAATGAGCAGTTCTTC. This encodes CASSSPQERHYNEQFF.